Following are 8 T cell receptor beta chains from one sample sequenced in a study of T-cell reconstitution after alpha-beta-depleted transplantation in children. Researchers prepared the TCRbeta library using unique molecular identifiers, the study reports. TCRdb recomputed calls from the PCR reads with MiXCR, one row per CDR3 protein. This sample carries under 150,000 distinct CDR3 sequences, about 9.9% of them seen once, and the ten largest clones take around 24%. The starting material was PBMCs, mostly from graft donor cells, obtained 180 days after TCRalphabeta/CD19-depleted stem cell transplant. The source is a girl under three years old who had a stem cell transplant for combined immunodeficiency, so the T cells may come from the graft donor.

This clonotype showed up many times. The chain employs TRBV29-1 and TRBJ1-5; TRBD1 aligns across 10 bases. The CDR3 has 14 amino acids. The V and J ends lost 6 bases and 4 bases, in that order; junction bases with no gene match: 6. The V gene's germline CDR1 is SQVTM and CDR2 ANQGSEA. CDR3 sequence reads: CSVGTGVGNQPQHF. The CDR3 DNA follows: TGCAGCGTAGGGACAGGGGTGGGAAATCAGCCCCAGCATTTT.

This clonotype was seen more than once but under ten times. In DNA, the CDR3 is TGCAGCGTTGTTGGCAGTAATGAAAAACTGTTTTTT. Translated: CSVVGSNEKLFF. The V gene is TRBV29-1, the J gene TRBJ1-4; no clear D gene. The CDR3 spans 12 residues. CDR1 and CDR2 from the germline V gene are SQVTM and ANQGSEA. Trimming pared 4 bases from V and 4 bases from J, leaving 7 bases between.

This chain links TRBV6-5 with TRBJ2-7; D uncertain. CDR1 is MNHEY, CDR2 SVGAGI, per germline. The V gene lost 1 base and the J gene lost 2 bases, with 9 bases spanning the gap. This CDR3 comprises 14 residues. In DNA, the CDR3 is TGTGCCAGCAGTTACTGGAGATATACCTACGAGCAGTACTTC. Translated: CASSYWRYTYEQYF.

This clonotype has only a few counts. The gene calls are TRBV5-5 and TRBJ2-3; D is uncertain. V was trimmed by 0 bases and J by 4 bases, leaving 21 bases between them. There are 18 residues in the CDR3. Per germline, CDR1 SGHKS and CDR2 YYEKEE (reference sequence). This chain's CDR3 is CASSLGGVHWIGPDTQYF. The DNA for the CDR3 is TGTGCCAGCAGCTTGGGTGGCGTACACTGGATCGGGCCAGATACGCAGTATTTT.

The V and J genes are TRBV27 and TRBJ1-1; 8 bases line up with TRBD1. Germline CDR1 and CDR2: MNHEY and SMNVEV (reference sequence). The CDR3 sequence is 15 residues long. The trim removed 5 bases at V and 4 bases at J, leaving 9 bases unmatched. DNA of the CDR3: TGTGCCAGCAGTCCCTACAGGGGGGGAGGCACTGAAGCTTTCTTT. Translated, it gives CASSPYRGGGTEAFF.

The table lists this clonotype with a few counts. This chain links TRBV6-2 or TRBV6-3 with TRBJ1-5, with a tentative D call TRBD1 (6 bases). Trimming took off 2 bases at V and 5 bases at J, with 16 bases between the two ends. Germline CDR1 is MNHEY and CDR2 is SVGEGT. The CDR3 is 16 residues long. In nucleotides, the CDR3 is TGTGCCAGCAGTTACGAGGGGGGATTCGTAGATCAGCCCCAGCATTTT. It translates to CASSYEGGFVDQPQHF.

This clonotype was observed at least ten times. The chain is built from TRBV6-2 or TRBV6-3 and TRBJ1-5; TRBD1 might be the D (6 bases). This CDR3 contains 16 residues. From germline, CDR1 is MNHEY and CDR2 SVGEGT. V was shortened by 1 base and J by 4 bases, with 14 bases between the two germline ends. CDR3 DNA sequence: TGTGCCAGCAGTTACTACGGCAGGGGTGATAATCAGCCCCAGCATTTT. Protein sequence: CASSYYGRGDNQPQHF.

This sequence joins TRBV12-3 or TRBV12-4 and TRBJ1-1, with D hard to call. The CDR3 extends over 11 amino acids. Trimming left V 4 bases short and J 7 bases short, with 7 bases between. The CDR3 DNA is TGTGCCAGCAGTTACGGGGTTGAAGCTTTCTTT. The encoded protein is CASSYGVEAFF.